This T cell receptor beta chain came from a study of CD8+ T cells in alopecia areata (dated by TCRdb to 2017 to 2018). For context, the study as a whole: The treated patients took part in an open-label pilot trial in which moderate-to-severe alopecia areata was treated with oral tofacitinib at 5 to 10 mg twice daily. The RNA source kit depended on sample type: the PAXgene miRNA kit for fixed scalp, the miRNeasy kit for PBMCs, and the RNeasy kit for mouse skin. Tofacitinib was administered for 6 to 18 months, and 6 months of follow-up off drug were then conducted to assess delayed response and recurrence. TCRbeta CDR3 regions were amplified by immunoSEQ multiplex PCR using 35 Vbeta forward and 13 Jbeta reverse primers. On the human side, TCRbeta sequencing was run on scalp tissue and on sorted CD4+ and CD8+ peripheral blood T cells from healthy controls and from alopecia areata patients with either patchy or totalis/universalis disease. Scalp clonality was compared among normal scalp (n=4), patchy alopecia areata scalp (n=8), and alopecia totalis/universalis scalp (n=8). Biopsies were taken from tofacitinib-treated patients at baseline and at 4 and 24 weeks of treatment, and a later scalp biopsy was taken in several of the tofacitinib-treated patients. In both human patients and the C3H/HeJ mouse model, the study applied high-throughput TCRbeta sequencing to look at T cell clonal expansion in alopecia areata. Summary of the overall study and its limitations: Shared TCR sequences between patients were less evident than in mice, which may be partly attributable to HLA diversity in the patient population. Unlike mouse skin, which is dominated by gammadelta T cells, normal human skin has resident alphabeta T cells that are also sequenced, and this complicates analysis of the scalp TCR repertoire. Compared with normal scalp, lesional scalp had higher clonality and more expanded CD8+ clones, particularly in alopecia totalis/universalis, a pattern that suggests antigenic drive.

The intended sense of this specimen's time point label: baseline before oral tofacitinib. Peripheral blood and lesional scalp punch biopsies were obtained from patients with alopecia areata. PBMCs were isolated by density centrifugation and stained for CD3, CD4 and CD8, after which CD4+ and CD8+ T cells were sorted on a FACSAria. To note about this clone: What antigen it recognizes has not been identified. No base qualities exist here, and no much larger clone lies one base off it.

The CDR3 has 12 amino acids, counting the end cysteine and phenylalanine. CDR3 DNA only is kept here, 36 bases in frame from base 1. V is shortened by 5 bases, J by 7 bases, and the region joining them spans 9 bases. CDR1 MNHNY and CDR2 SVGAGI were looked up in the germline V gene (reference sequence). The library came from the immunoSEQ multiplex PCR assay. For TCR sequencing, RNA was extracted from every sample and reverse transcribed into cDNA to serve as template. First-strand cDNA was synthesized using SuperScript III with a 2:1 mix of oligo-dT and random hexamers. A synthetic immune receptor repertoire was used to measure amplification bias, and any remaining bias was corrected computationally. From the authors' description of their analysis: After raw reads were preprocessed to remove errors, the CDR3 was defined following IMGT conventions as running from the conserved cysteine to phenylalanine. Clonality was computed as 1 minus the Shannon entropy, with the entropy normalized by log2 of the number of productive unique TCRs. Whether each scalp clone was CD4 or CD8 was inferred by checking scalp TCRbeta sequences against the CD4 and CD8 repertoires from sorted blood. TCRdb re-hosts the immuneACCESS table, in-frame sequences only. Its copies lack some clones; in the studies checked, an unresolved V gene accounts for under half of them, and the cause for the rest is not known. The V and J calls and the clone size are those of that table, but D and trimming were determined from the DNA. The sample records some 180,000 clones, 63% of which are singletons. The ten largest clones take up 1.7% of the sample.

The clonotype was recovered from a human donor with alopecia areata. This sequence uses TRBV6-6 and TRBJ1-5, with TRBD1 perhaps the D gene, on 6 matching bases. This material consisted of CD4+ T cells sorted from blood, taken at week 0. The DNA is TGTGCCAGCAGTCCGGACAGCCAGCCCCAGCATTTT. Its coded protein is CASSPDSQPQHF.